This T cell receptor (beta chain) was sequenced in a study of CD8+CD57+ T cells in acquired aplastic anemia. About the study: Sorted CD4+ and CD8+ cell DNA averaged about 3.5 ug. Healthy donor CD4+ cell samples had a mean of roughly 10 million reads.

Germline-derived CDR1 and CDR2 are SQVTM and ANQGSEA. Trimming left V 1 base short and J 3 bases short, with 9 bases between. CDR3 length: 13 residues. According to the study, genomic DNA was the template for TCR beta VDJ and CDR3 profiling. TCRdb re-called the reads with MiXCR, one entry per CDR3 protein. This sample has around 230,000 distinct CDR3 sequences, with 61% found just once. This chain links TRBV29-1 with TRBJ1-1; D is ambiguous. This clonotype was obtained from a human donor in good health. Sequencing used sorted CD4+, CD8+, or CD8+CD57+ T cells (not recorded which) from PBMCs. CDR3 loop: CSVEGGLYTEAFF. CDR3 coding DNA: TGCAGCGTTGAAGGGGGTCTATACACTGAAGCTTTCTTT.